This T cell receptor beta chain was observed in a study of early T cells in non-severe SARS-CoV-2 infection. Study details: Sequencing was performed on bulk RNA from unsorted whole blood, leaving chains unpaired. General study points: Matching with VDJdb favored anti-spike CD8 responses (missing private and CD4 specificities).

This CDR3 contains 15 residues. Trimming shortened V by 3 bases and J by 1 base, and 10 bases separated the two germline ends. Separate cDNA molecules each had unique molecular identifiers attached to them. TCRdb re-called the 5' RACE reads through MiXCR, storing one row per CDR3 protein. The data show about 34,000 distinct CDR3 sequences, roughly 6% seen once. A remark on this clonotype: Its antigen is not identified.

The chain couples TRBV12-3 or TRBV12-4 to TRBJ1-5; no definite D call. Input material: whole blood. The TCR sequence derives from an adult who was a healthcare worker with PCR-confirmed SARS-CoV-2 infection or an uninfected control (not recorded which). The CDR3 bases are TGTGCCAGCAGTTTCGGACGGGGAAGCAATCAGCCCCAGCATTTT. Translated, it gives CASSFGRGSNQPQHF.